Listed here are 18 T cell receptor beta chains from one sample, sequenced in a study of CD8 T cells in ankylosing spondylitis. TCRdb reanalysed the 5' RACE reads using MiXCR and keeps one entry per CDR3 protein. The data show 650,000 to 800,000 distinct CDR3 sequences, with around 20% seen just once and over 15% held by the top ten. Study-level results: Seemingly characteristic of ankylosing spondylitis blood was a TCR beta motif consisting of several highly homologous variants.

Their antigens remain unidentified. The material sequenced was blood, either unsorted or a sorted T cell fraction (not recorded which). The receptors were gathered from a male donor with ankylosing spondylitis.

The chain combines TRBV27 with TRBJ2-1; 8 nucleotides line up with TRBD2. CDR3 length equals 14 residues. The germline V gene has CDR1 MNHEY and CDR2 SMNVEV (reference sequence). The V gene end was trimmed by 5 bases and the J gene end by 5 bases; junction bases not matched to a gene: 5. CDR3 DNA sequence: TGTGCCAGCAGTCTAACGGGGGGGGACAATGAGCAGTTCTTC. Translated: CASSLTGGDNEQFF.

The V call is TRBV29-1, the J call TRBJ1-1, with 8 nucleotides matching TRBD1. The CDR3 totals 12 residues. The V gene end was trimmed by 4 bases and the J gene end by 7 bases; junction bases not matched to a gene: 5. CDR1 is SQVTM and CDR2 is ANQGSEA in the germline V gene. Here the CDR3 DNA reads TGCAGCGTTGCTACAGGGGGGATTGAAGCTTTCTTT. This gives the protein CSVATGGIEAFF.

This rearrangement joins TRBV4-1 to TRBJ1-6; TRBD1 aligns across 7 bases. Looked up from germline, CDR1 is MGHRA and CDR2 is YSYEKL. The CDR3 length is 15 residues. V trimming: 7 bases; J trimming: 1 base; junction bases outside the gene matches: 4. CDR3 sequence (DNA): TGCGCCAGCACCCAGGGGGTTTCCTATAATTCACCCCTCCACTTT. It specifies CASTQGVSYNSPLHF.

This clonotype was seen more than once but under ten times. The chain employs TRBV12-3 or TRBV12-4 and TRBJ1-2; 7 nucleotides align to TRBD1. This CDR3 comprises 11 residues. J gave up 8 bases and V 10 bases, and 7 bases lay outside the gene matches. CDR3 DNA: TGTGCCACCCAGGGGGTCGGAGGCTACACCTTC. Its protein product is CATQGVGGYTF.

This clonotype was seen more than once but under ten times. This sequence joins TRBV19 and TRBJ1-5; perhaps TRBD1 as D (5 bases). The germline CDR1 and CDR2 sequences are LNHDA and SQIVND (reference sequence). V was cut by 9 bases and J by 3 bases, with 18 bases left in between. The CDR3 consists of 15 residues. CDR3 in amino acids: CASLSDGGYNQPQHF. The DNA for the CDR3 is TGTGCCAGCCTGTCAGACGGGGGGTACAATCAGCCCCAGCATTTT.

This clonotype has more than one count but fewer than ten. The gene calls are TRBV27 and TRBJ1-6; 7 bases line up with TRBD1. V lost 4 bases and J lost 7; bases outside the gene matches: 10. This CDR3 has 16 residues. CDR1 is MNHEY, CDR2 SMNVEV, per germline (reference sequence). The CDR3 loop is CASSSTTTGRNSPLHF. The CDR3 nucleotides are TGTGCCAGCAGTTCCACCACGACAGGGAGGAATTCACCCCTCCACTTT.

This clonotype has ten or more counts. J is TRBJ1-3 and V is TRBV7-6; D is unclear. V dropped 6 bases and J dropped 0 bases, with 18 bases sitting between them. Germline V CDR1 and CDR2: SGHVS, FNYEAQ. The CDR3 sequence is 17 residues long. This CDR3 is CASRPRPERSSGNTIYF. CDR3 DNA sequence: TGTGCCAGCAGACCCCGCCCCGAGCGGAGCTCTGGAAACACCATATATTTT.

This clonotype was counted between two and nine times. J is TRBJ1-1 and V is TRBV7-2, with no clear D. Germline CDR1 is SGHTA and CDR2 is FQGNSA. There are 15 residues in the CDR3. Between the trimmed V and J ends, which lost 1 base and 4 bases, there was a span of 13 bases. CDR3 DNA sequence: TGTGCCAGCAGCTTAGTGGCAGGCCGAGGCACTGAAGCTTTCTTT. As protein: CASSLVAGRGTEAFF.

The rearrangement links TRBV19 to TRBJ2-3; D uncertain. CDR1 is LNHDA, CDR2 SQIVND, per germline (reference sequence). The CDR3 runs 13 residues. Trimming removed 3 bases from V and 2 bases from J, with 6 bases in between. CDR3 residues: CASSIPPTDTQYF. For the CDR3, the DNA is TGTGCCAGTAGTATTCCCCCCACAGATACGCAGTATTTT.

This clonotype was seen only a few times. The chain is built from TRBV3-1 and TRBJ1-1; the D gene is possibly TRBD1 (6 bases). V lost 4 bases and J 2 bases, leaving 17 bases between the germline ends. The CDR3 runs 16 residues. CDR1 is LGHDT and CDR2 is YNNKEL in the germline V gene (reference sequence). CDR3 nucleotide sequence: TGTGCCAGCAGCCGGGGGCCGAGAGATTTAAACACTGAAGCTTTCTTT. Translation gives CASSRGPRDLNTEAFF.

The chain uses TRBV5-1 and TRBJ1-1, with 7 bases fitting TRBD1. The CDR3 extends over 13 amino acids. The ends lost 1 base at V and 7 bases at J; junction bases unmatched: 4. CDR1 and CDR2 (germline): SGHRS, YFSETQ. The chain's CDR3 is CASSLQGGGEAFF. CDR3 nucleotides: TGCGCCAGCAGCTTGCAGGGGGGAGGTGAAGCTTTCTTT.

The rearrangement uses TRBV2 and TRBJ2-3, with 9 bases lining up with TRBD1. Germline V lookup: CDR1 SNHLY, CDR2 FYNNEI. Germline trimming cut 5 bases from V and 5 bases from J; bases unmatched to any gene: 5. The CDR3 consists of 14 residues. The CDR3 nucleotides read TGTGCCAGCAGTTGGGACAGGGTCAAAGATACGCAGTATTTT. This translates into CASSWDRVKDTQYF.

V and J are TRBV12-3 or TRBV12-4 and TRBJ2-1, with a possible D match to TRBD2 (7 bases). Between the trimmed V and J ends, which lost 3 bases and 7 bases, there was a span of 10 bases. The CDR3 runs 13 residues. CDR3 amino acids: CASSFGGANEQFF. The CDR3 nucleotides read TGTGCCAGCAGTTTTGGGGGGGCGAATGAGCAGTTCTTC.

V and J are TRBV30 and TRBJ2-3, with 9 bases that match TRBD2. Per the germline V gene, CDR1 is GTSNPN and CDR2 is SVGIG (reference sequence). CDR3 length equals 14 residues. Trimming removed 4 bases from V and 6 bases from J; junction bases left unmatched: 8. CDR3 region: CAWNLGTSWDTQYF. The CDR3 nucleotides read TGTGCCTGGAACCTGGGGACTAGCTGGGATACGCAGTATTTT. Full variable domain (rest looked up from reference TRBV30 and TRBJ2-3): SQTIHQWPATLVQPVGSPLSLECTVEGTSNPNLYWYRQAAGRGLQLLFYSVGIGQISSEVPQNLSASRPQDRQFILSSKKLLLSDSGFYLCAWNLGTSWDTQYFGPGTRLTVL.

CDR3 DNA sequence: TGTGCCAGCAGTTTGAGTCTGGGGGCCTTTACGGGGGAGCAGTACTTC. Translated, it gives CASSLSLGAFTGEQYF. J is TRBJ2-7 and V is TRBV28; a weak D match, TRBD1 (6 bases). The V gene's germline CDR1 is MDHEN and CDR2 SYDVKM. V lost 3 bases to trimming and J lost 7 bases, with 22 bases between them. This CDR3 has 16 amino acids. Based on the CDR3 plus reference TRBV28 and TRBJ2-7, the full variable domain is DVKVTQSSRYLVKRTGEKVFLECVQDMDHENMFWYRQDPGLGLRLIYFSYDVKMKEKGDIPEGYSVSREKKERFSLILESASTNQTSMYLCASSLSLGAFTGEQYFGPGTRLTVT.

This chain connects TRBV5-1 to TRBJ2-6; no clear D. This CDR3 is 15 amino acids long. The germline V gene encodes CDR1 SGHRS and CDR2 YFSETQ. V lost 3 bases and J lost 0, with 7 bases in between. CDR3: CASSSQDSGANVLTF. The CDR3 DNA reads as TGCGCCAGCAGCTCCCAGGACTCTGGGGCCAACGTCCTGACTTTC.

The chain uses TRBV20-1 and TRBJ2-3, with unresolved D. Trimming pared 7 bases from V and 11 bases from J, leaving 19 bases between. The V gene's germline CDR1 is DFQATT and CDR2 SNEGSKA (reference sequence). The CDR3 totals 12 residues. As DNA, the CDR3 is TGCAGTGTTAAGGTCTCAGCGAGTGGGCAGTATTTT. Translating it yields CSVKVSASGQYF.

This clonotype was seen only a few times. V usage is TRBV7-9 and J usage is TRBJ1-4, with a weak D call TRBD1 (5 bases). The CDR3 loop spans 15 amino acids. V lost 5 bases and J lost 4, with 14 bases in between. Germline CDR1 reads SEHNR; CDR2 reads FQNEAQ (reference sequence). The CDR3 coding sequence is TGTGCCAGCAGCCCGCTGGGGGTAGTTAATGAAAAACTGTTTTTT. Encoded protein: CASSPLGVVNEKLFF. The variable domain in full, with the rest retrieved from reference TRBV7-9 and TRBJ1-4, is DTGVSQNPRHKITKRGQNVTFRCDPISEHNRLYWYRQTLGQGPEFLTYFQNEAQLEKSRLLSDRFSAERPKGSFSTLEIQRTEQGDSAMYLCASSPLGVVNEKLFFGSGTQLSVL.